The subject of this entry is one T cell receptor beta chain. Trimming cost V 3 bases and J 6 bases; bases outside gene matches: 9. The CDR3 totals 15 residues. Germline loops: CDR1 LNHDA, CDR2 SQIVND (reference sequence). Using its own MiXCR run on the 5' RACE reads, TCRdb lists one record per CDR3 protein. In the table there are 150,000 to 200,000 distinct CDR3 sequences, about an eighth of which are singletons. These data belong to a study of CD8 T cells in ankylosing spondylitis. The clonotype comes from a female donor with ankylosing spondylitis or in good health (not recorded which). Source material: blood, either unsorted or a sorted T cell fraction (not recorded which). The chain has TRBV19 and TRBJ2-5; 8 bases line up with TRBD1. CDR3 sequence reads: CASSIQTGTGQTQYF. The CDR3 DNA is TGTGCCAGTAGTATCCAGACCGGGACAGGCCAGACCCAGTACTTC.